Shown below are 26 T cell receptor beta chains from a single sample sequenced in a study of memory CD4+ T cells and cytomegalovirus serostatus. Profiled with immunoSEQ multiplex PCR; TCRdb holds only in-frame clones, not every one. Here the sample spans 61,000 or so clones, 60% to 85% being singletons. Single viable CD3+CD4+CD8-CD45RO+ cells were sorted as the memory CD4+ T cells. The sequenced sample was memory CD4+ T cells from blood. These receptors were collected from an adult in good health and CMV-seronegative. Some clones in this sample may be carry-over from other donors' samples.

This chain links TRBV7-2 with TRBJ2-3; D is perhaps TRBD1 (6 bases). The CDR3 totals 15 residues. The V end was cut by 7 bases, the J end by 2 bases, with 16 bases between. CDR1 is SGHTA and CDR2 is FQGNSA in the germline V gene. This CDR3 reads CASNRELGDTDTQYF. Written as DNA, the CDR3 is TGTGCCAGCAACAGGGAGTTGGGTGACACAGATACGCAGTATTTT.

The CDR3 protein is CASSQDYLAYFSGANVLTF. The CDR3 nucleotides are TGTGCCAGCAGCCAAGATTACCTAGCCTACTTCTCTGGGGCCAACGTCCTGACTTTC. The rearrangement links TRBV4-2 to TRBJ2-6; TRBD2 is a possible D gene (5 bases). This CDR3 spans 19 amino acids. Trimming took 0 bases from V and 0 from J, leaving 15 bases between them. The germline V gene encodes CDR1 LGHNA and CDR2 YNFKEQ.

This clone was counted only a few times. The rearrangement links TRBV10-1 to TRBJ1-2, with 10 bases aligning to TRBD1. CDR1 is WNHNN and CDR2 is SYGVQD in the germline V gene (reference sequence). This CDR3 spans 19 amino acids. V gave up 0 bases and J gave up 4 bases; unmatched junction bases: 14. CDR3 protein: CASSESSGDRGNIGYGYTF. For the CDR3, the DNA is TGCGCCAGCAGTGAGTCGAGTGGGGACAGGGGAAATATTGGCTATGGCTACACCTTC.

The rearrangement joins TRBV11-2 to TRBJ2-7; 9 bases align to TRBD2. This CDR3 contains 18 residues. The V gene's germline CDR1 is SGHAT and CDR2 FQNNGV. Losses at the gene ends were 1 base for V and 2 bases for J; bases not matched to a gene: 12. The CDR3 loop reads CASSLVSRASGTTYEQYF. Here the CDR3 DNA reads TGTGCCAGCAGCTTAGTATCTAGGGCTAGCGGGACGACCTACGAGCAGTACTTC.

Concerning this clone: The junction and the germline gene differ at one end; a read error may be behind it. The V gene is TRBV6-5, the J gene TRBJ2-7; D is undetermined. The CDR3 extends over 9 amino acids. Per germline, CDR1 MNHEY and CDR2 SVGAGI. The CDR3 here is CASSPAPKF. Written as DNA, the CDR3 is TGTGCCAGCAGTCCCGCTCCAAAATTC.

The genes are TRBV21-1 and TRBJ2-1; the table's TRBD2 call for D was not verified on the DNA. TRBV21-1 is a listed pseudogene. The CDR3 has 22 residues. CDR3 sequence reads: CASSKVVGRVDPLNRGASMPFF. The CDR3 bases are TGTGCCAGCAGCAAAGTGGTTGGCAGAGTGGATCCCTTAAACCGCGGAGCCTCCATGCCGTTCTTC.

This clone has just one count. V is TRBV29-1 and J is TRBJ2-4; TRBD2 agrees at 7 bases. The length of the CDR3 is 13 residues. Germline CDR1 is SQVTM and CDR2 is ANQGSEA. The V segment lost 1 base and the J segment 8 bases; nucleotides outside the gene matches: 5. The CDR3 nucleotides read TGCAGCGTTGAAGTTCCCGGGGGGTACATTCAGTACTTC. Its translation is CSVEVPGGYIQYF.

This sequence joins TRBV15 and TRBJ2-4, with D maybe TRBD2 (7 bases). Germline lookup yields CDR1 LNHNV and CDR2 YYDKDF (reference sequence). There are 15 residues in the CDR3. The germline V and J ends were trimmed by 1 base and 6 bases, with 13 bases remaining between them. The CDR3 is CATSRGGGDGNIQYF. Written as DNA, the CDR3 is TGTGCCACCAGCAGAGGCGGGGGCGACGGAAACATTCAGTACTTC.

This clone was seen more than once but under ten times. This chain joins TRBV19 and TRBJ2-1; D remains ambiguous. CDR1 is LNHDA and CDR2 is SQIVND in the germline V gene (reference sequence). CDR3 length: 15 amino acids. V was cut by 3 bases and J by 2 bases, with 11 bases left in between. CDR3 nucleotide sequence: TGTGCCAGTAGTATGGGAACAGCCACCTACAATGAGCAGTTCTTC. Its translation is CASSMGTATYNEQFF.

The chain couples TRBV7-2 to TRBJ2-1, with 10 bases identical to TRBD2. The germline CDR1 and CDR2 sequences are SGHTA and FQGNSA. This CDR3 contains 16 residues. Losses at the gene ends were 2 bases for V and 8 bases for J; bases not matched to a gene: 9. The CDR3 region is CASSLRAAGGPDEQFF. Written as DNA, the CDR3 is TGTGCCAGCAGCTTAAGGGCAGCGGGGGGGCCAGATGAGCAGTTCTTC. Combining the CDR3 with reference TRBV7-2 and TRBJ2-1 gives the whole variable domain GAGVSQSPSNKVTEKGKDVELRCDPISGHTALYWYRQSLGQGLEFLIYFQGNSAPDKSGLPSDRFSAERTGGSVSTLTIQRTQQEDSAVYLCASSLRAAGGPDEQFFGPGTRLTVL.

The chain uses TRBV28 and TRBJ1-2; D is uncertain. Germline CDR1 reads MDHEN; CDR2 reads SYDVKM. The CDR3 has 12 residues. V was clipped by 3 bases and J by 7 bases, with 9 bases between them. The CDR3 nucleotides read TGTGCCAGCAGTTTTCCGGGGAGTGGCTACACCTTC. This codes for CASSFPGSGYTF.

This chain uses TRBV30 with TRBJ1-2; 8 positions agree with TRBD1. CDR1 is GTSNPN and CDR2 is SVGIG in the germline V gene (reference sequence). CDR3 size: 13 residues. Trimming took 2 bases from V and 5 from J; bases not matched to a gene: 4. The CDR3 DNA reads TGTGCCTGGAGTCTACGGACAGGGTATGGCTACACCTTC. It yields the protein CAWSLRTGYGYTF.

J is TRBJ1-1 and V is TRBV27, with D perhaps matching TRBD1 (5 bases). The CDR3 extends over 12 amino acids. Per the germline V gene, CDR1 is MNHEY and CDR2 is SMNVEV (reference sequence). V was trimmed by 4 bases and J by 6 bases, leaving 9 bases between them. The CDR3 loop reads CASSYWGAEAFF. CDR3 sequence (DNA): TGTGCCAGCAGTTACTGGGGCGCTGAAGCTTTCTTT.

The chain employs TRBV28 and TRBJ2-6, with D possibly matching TRBD2 (6 bases). The CDR3 is 17 residues long. CDR1 is MDHEN, CDR2 SYDVKM, per germline. V was cut by 4 bases and J by 0 bases, with 13 bases left in between. CDR3 amino acids: CASSSNRGVSGANVLTF. The CDR3 bases are TGTGCCAGCAGTTCTAATCGCGGGGTCTCTGGGGCCAACGTCCTGACTTTC.

This clone showed up just a few times. The chain combines TRBV30 with TRBJ2-5, with 7 bases fitting TRBD2. Germline V gene sequence: CDR1 GTSNPN, CDR2 SVGIG (reference sequence). The CDR3 has 16 amino acids. After removal of 3 bases from V and 5 bases from J, the junction contained 15 bases not matched to a gene. The CDR3 loop reads CAWRGSGGRGSETQYF. As DNA, the CDR3 is TGTGCCTGGAGGGGGAGCGGCGGGAGAGGGTCCGAGACCCAGTACTTC. Combining the CDR3 with reference TRBV30 and TRBJ2-5 gives the whole variable domain SQTIHQWPATLVQPVGSPLSLECTVEGTSNPNLYWYRQAAGRGLQLLFYSVGIGQISSEVPQNLSASRPQDRQFILSSKKLLLSDSGFYLCAWRGSGGRGSETQYFGPGTRLLVL.

V gene TRBV20-1 combines with J gene TRBJ1-2; the D gene is possibly TRBD1 (5 bases). With 6 bases removed from V and 8 bases from J, the gap between germline ends came to 13 bases. Germline lookup yields CDR1 DFQATT and CDR2 SNEGSKA (reference sequence). CDR3 length equals 11 residues. CDR3 nucleotides: TGCAGTGCCCCCAGGGTCCGCGGCTACACCTTC. Protein sequence: CSAPRVRGYTF.

V gene TRBV18 combines with J gene TRBJ2-1; 9 bases fit TRBD2. The CDR3 extends over 16 amino acids. J lost 4 bases, V lost 3 bases, and 7 bases had no gene match. The germline V gene has CDR1 KGHSH and CDR2 LQKENI. CDR3 residues: CASSPYGGGVYNEQFF. DNA of the CDR3: TGTGCCAGCTCACCTTATGGCGGGGGGGTATACAATGAGCAGTTCTTC.

This clone was counted a single time. This chain joins TRBV2 and TRBJ1-1; D unresolved. Trimming left V 3 bases short and J 1 base short, with 15 bases between. Per the germline V gene, CDR1 is SNHLY and CDR2 is FYNNEI. This CDR3 region has 16 residues. CDR3 amino acids: CASSDGIGQANTEAFF. The DNA for the CDR3 is TGTGCCAGCAGTGATGGAATAGGGCAGGCGAACACTGAAGCTTTCTTT.

Regarding this clone: Other DNA sequences in the same sample also yield this CDR3. The chain couples TRBV5-1 to TRBJ2-5; D gene uncertain. V lost 4 bases and J 2 bases, leaving 6 bases between the germline ends. The length of the CDR3 is 12 residues. From germline, CDR1 is SGHRS and CDR2 YFSETQ. CDR3 DNA sequence: TGCGCCAGCAGCCTAGAACAAGAGACCCAGTACTTC. The encoded protein is CASSLEQETQYF.

The chain joins TRBV11-2 to TRBJ1-3, with D possibly TRBD1 on 6 matching bases. The V and J ends lost 5 bases and 0 bases respectively, with 17 bases between them. Germline V gene data show CDR1 as SGHAT and CDR2 as FQNNGV. This CDR3 contains 17 residues. DNA for the CDR3: TGTGCCAGCAGCAGATACAGGGCTGAGACCTCTGGAAACACCATATATTTT. It encodes CASSRYRAETSGNTIYF.

The chain links TRBV25-1 to TRBJ1-2, with D maybe TRBD1 (5 bases). CDR1 MGHDK and CDR2 SYGVNS come from the germline V gene. CDR3 size: 15 residues. Trimming left V 3 bases short and J 5 bases short, with 16 bases between. The CDR3 is CASSEGPGQGYGYTF. DNA of the CDR3: TGTGCCAGCAGTGAGGGACCGGGTCAAGGGTATGGCTACACCTTC.

The J gene is TRBJ1-1, the V gene TRBV30, with D possibly being TRBD1 (6 bases). Trimming left V 0 bases short and J 4 bases short, with 18 bases between. Per the germline V gene, CDR1 is GTSNPN and CDR2 is SVGIG (reference sequence). The CDR3 length is 16 residues. CDR3 sequence reads: CAWSVRWGATTTEAFF. The CDR3 DNA follows: TGTGCCTGGAGTGTACGATGGGGGGCGACTACCACTGAAGCTTTCTTT.

The genes are TRBV10-3 and TRBJ2-3, with a weak D call TRBD2 (6 bases). The CDR3 consists of 12 residues. Germline values: CDR1 ENHRY, CDR2 SYGVKD. The V end was cut by 8 bases, the J end by 1 base, with 7 bases between. The CDR3 here is CAIGEGTDTQYF. The CDR3 coding sequence is TGTGCCATCGGGGAGGGCACAGATACGCAGTATTTT.

V is TRBV9 and J is TRBJ1-2; TRBD1 is a possible D gene (5 bases). V lost 2 bases, J lost 4 bases, and 12 bases lay in between. The CDR3 spans 14 residues. CDR1 SGDLS and CDR2 YYNGEE come from the germline V gene. The CDR3 nucleotides are TGTGCCAGCAGCGTTCACGACAGCCTCTATGGCTACACCTTC. The encoded protein is CASSVHDSLYGYTF.

The chain combines TRBV7-9 with TRBJ2-7; D assignment may be TRBD1 or TRBD2 (5 bases each). V shed 4 bases and J shed 9 bases, with 10 bases lying between them. The CDR3 spans 11 residues. Looked up from germline, CDR1 is SEHNR and CDR2 is FQNEAQ (reference sequence). The CDR3 DNA reads as TGTGCCAGCAGCTCTCCGGGACGGCAGTACTTC. This sequence encodes CASSSPGRQYF.

The sample holds one count of this clone. The chain combines TRBV5-6 with TRBJ1-2; D is perhaps TRBD1 (5 bases). Germline CDR1 is SGHDT and CDR2 is YYEEEE. CDR3 length: 15 residues. V was pared by 0 bases and J by 4 bases, with 13 bases between. In DNA, the CDR3 is TGTGCCAGCAGCTTGGCTCCCGGGGCTATCTATGGCTACACCTTC. Its translation is CASSLAPGAIYGYTF.